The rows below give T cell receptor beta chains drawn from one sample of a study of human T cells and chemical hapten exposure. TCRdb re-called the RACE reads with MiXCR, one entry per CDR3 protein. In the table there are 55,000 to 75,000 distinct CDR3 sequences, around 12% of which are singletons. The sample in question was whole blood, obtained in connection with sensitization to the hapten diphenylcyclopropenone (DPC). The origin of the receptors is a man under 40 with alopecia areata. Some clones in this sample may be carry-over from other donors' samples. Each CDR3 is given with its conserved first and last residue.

CDR3aa: CASSQDHLRSSGNTIYF
v_gene: TRBV4-3

CDR3aa: CASSPGDRGNTGELFF
v_gene: TRBV5-5

CDR3aa: CASSPDLATGSYNEQFF
v_gene: TRBV5-1

CDR3aa: CASSYPPTGNLYEQYF
v_gene: TRBV6-2/TRBV6-3

CDR3aa: CASNTGTGHTEAFF
v_gene: TRBV6-5

CDR3aa: CASSRTKVGQMNTEAFF
v_gene: TRBV18

CDR3aa: CASSQVALTAYEQYF
v_gene: TRBV14

CDR3aa: CASSPPPGRTEAFF
v_gene: TRBV18

CDR3aa: CASSLGGEPGNTIYF
v_gene: TRBV7-6

CDR3aa: CASSFGRRTGPFGQYF
v_gene: TRBV12-3/TRBV12-4

CDR3aa: CSVGKELNEQFF
v_gene: TRBV29-1

CDR3aa: CASNQGGPGELFF
v_gene: TRBV6-2/TRBV6-3

CDR3aa: CASSTTSGGATDTQYF
v_gene: TRBV5-4

CDR3aa: CASSLQNLYGYTF
v_gene: TRBV28

CDR3aa: CASSLYRDYDYGYTF
v_gene: TRBV27

CDR3aa: CASSVDSNYGYTF
v_gene: TRBV9

CDR3aa: CASSPRGPYGYTF
v_gene: TRBV7-6

CDR3aa: CASSFLQANTGELFF
v_gene: TRBV5-1

CDR3aa: CASRRDTLANYGYTF
v_gene: TRBV6-1

CDR3aa: CASSSGRTTNEKLFF
v_gene: TRBV7-2